The 22 T cell receptor beta chains below were found in one sample sequenced in a study of T cells after somatic rescue of genetic block. Libraries were prepared by immunoSEQ multiplex PCR; TCRdb keeps only in-frame clonotypes and omits some of them. The sample has under 7,500 clones, 81% seen once. What was sequenced was peripheral blood mononuclear cells (PBMCs). Source of these receptors: a boy younger than 18.

This clone was counted a single time. This sequence joins TRBV6-1 and TRBJ2-5, with 7 bases fitting TRBD2. This CDR3 spans 15 amino acids. Germline CDR1 is MNHNS and CDR2 is SASEGT. V gave up 4 bases and J gave up 1 base; unmatched junction bases: 6. The CDR3 loop is CASSGGVAGQETQYF. For the CDR3, the DNA is TGTGCCAGCAGTGGGGGGGTAGCGGGCCAAGAGACCCAGTACTTC.

The chain couples TRBV28 to TRBJ2-7; D is perhaps TRBD2 (5 bases). This CDR3 contains 14 residues. The ends were cut back, 3 bases at V and 4 bases at J, with 13 bases in the middle. Germline-derived CDR1 and CDR2 are MDHEN and SYDVKM. The CDR3 DNA follows: TGTGCCAGCAGTTTCTCCACTAGGTTATACGAGCAGTACTTC. Translated, it gives CASSFSTRLYEQYF.

The chain combines TRBV29-1 with TRBJ2-3; 10 bases align to TRBD2. V lost 2 bases to trimming and J lost 10 bases; unmatched junction nucleotides: 9. From germline, CDR1 is SQVTM and CDR2 ANQGSEA. This CDR3 comprises 14 residues. As DNA, the CDR3 is TGCAGCGTTGAACGGCTAGCGGGAGACAAACCGCAGTATTTT. The encoded protein is CSVERLAGDKPQYF.

The V gene is TRBV2, the J gene TRBJ2-5, with D maybe TRBD1 (6 bases). CDR1 is SNHLY and CDR2 is FYNNEI in the germline V gene. Trimming removed 1 base from V and 4 bases from J, with 13 bases in between. The CDR3 length is 15 residues. CDR3 nucleotide sequence: TGTGCCAGCAGTGAAGGGACAGCTCTCCTAGAGACCCAGTACTTC. It specifies CASSEGTALLETQYF.

The rearrangement joins TRBV5-5 to TRBJ2-7; tentatively, D is TRBD1 (5 bases). The V gene lost 4 bases and the J gene lost 2 bases, with 16 bases spanning the gap. The CDR3 sequence is 15 residues long. Germline V gene lookup returns CDR1 SGHKS and CDR2 YYEKEE (reference sequence). CDR3 sequence: CASSIPPQGAYEQYF. The CDR3 DNA sequence: TGTGCCAGCAGCATACCCCCCCAGGGTGCCTACGAGCAGTACTTC.

This chain uses TRBV6-5 with TRBJ1-5, with D tentatively TRBD1 (5 bases). Trimming removed 2 bases from V and 5 bases from J, with 10 bases in between. The germline V gene has CDR1 MNHEY and CDR2 SVGAGI. The CDR3 sequence is 14 residues long. The CDR3, as DNA: TGTGCCAGCAGTTACGGGGGTGGGGATCAGCCCCAGCATTTT. Translation gives CASSYGGGDQPQHF.

This clone has just one count. The chain carries TRBV5-4 and TRBJ2-2; the D gene is possibly TRBD2 (7 bases). The CDR3 is made up of 16 amino acids. V was clipped by 4 bases and J by 2 bases, with 15 bases between them. The germline CDR1 and CDR2 sequences are SGHNT and YYREEE (reference sequence). The CDR3: CASSPGGGINTGELFF. The CDR3 region has the DNA TGTGCCAGCAGCCCGGGGGGCGGGATAAACACCGGGGAGCTGTTTTTT.

V gene TRBV6-5 combines with J gene TRBJ2-2; possible D gene TRBD2, 6 bases. Looked up from germline, CDR1 is MNHEY and CDR2 is SVGAGI. This CDR3 has 13 residues. The V and J ends lost 8 bases and 3 bases respectively, with 10 bases between them. The CDR3 region has the DNA TGTGCCAGCTCGCGGGGAGACACCGGGGAGCTGTTTTTT. Amino acids: CASSRGDTGELFF.

This clone has just one count. V is TRBV29-1 and J is TRBJ1-1; D possibly corresponds to TRBD1 (5 bases). Trimming took 8 bases from V and 2 from J, leaving 15 bases between them. Germline-derived CDR1 and CDR2 are SQVTM and ANQGSEA. CDR3 length: 13 residues. The CDR3 bases are TGCAGCAACCTGGGGGGGGACAACACTGAAGCTTTCTTT. As protein: CSNLGGDNTEAFF.

V usage is TRBV7-3 and J usage is TRBJ1-1, with no clear D. Germline assignment: CDR1 SGHTA and CDR2 FQGTGA. The CDR3 length is 14 residues. V lost 1 base to trimming and J lost 2 bases, with 8 bases between them. The CDR3 region has the DNA TGTGCCAGCAGCTTAAAGGCAGAAAACACTGAAGCTTTCTTT. Its protein product is CASSLKAENTEAFF. The variable domain in full, with the rest retrieved from reference TRBV7-3 and TRBJ1-1, is GAGVSQTPSNKVTEKGKYVELRCDPISGHTALYWYRQSLGQGPEFLIYFQGTGAADDSGLPNDRFFAVRPEGSVSTLKIQRTERGDSAVYLCASSLKAENTEAFFGQGTRLTVV.

The chain uses TRBV10-3 and TRBJ2-2; D ambiguous. Germline V gives CDR1 ENHRY, CDR2 SYGVKD. V lost 11 bases, J lost 7 bases, and 17 bases lay in between. This CDR3 comprises 13 residues. For the CDR3, the DNA is TGTGCCTCAAAAGGATATATGTTCGGGGAGCTGTTTTTT. It translates to CASKGYMFGELFF.

This clone appeared once. The chain recombines TRBV4-1 with TRBJ2-3; perhaps D is TRBD1 or TRBD2 (6 bases each). Germline CDR1 and CDR2: MGHRA and YSYEKL. The CDR3 extends over 16 amino acids. Trimming took 0 bases from V and 2 from J, leaving 12 bases between them. In nucleotides, the CDR3 is TGCGCCAGCAGCCAAGATTGGGGGGCTTTCACAGATACGCAGTATTTT. Residues: CASSQDWGAFTDTQYF.

Here the CDR3 DNA reads TGTGCCAGCAGCGAACTAGCGGGGGCGACCAATGAGCAGTTCTTC. Translating gives CASSELAGATNEQFF. The genes are TRBV9 and TRBJ2-1, with TRBD2 identical over 11 bases. This CDR3 has 15 residues. Germline CDR1 and CDR2: SGDLS and YYNGEE. Germline trimming cut 3 bases from V and 6 bases from J; bases unmatched to any gene: 5.

This clone turned up a few times. This chain links TRBV5-5 with TRBJ1-2; a possible D gene is TRBD1 (5 bases). Germline V gene lookup returns CDR1 SGHKS and CDR2 YYEKEE (reference sequence). The CDR3 is 16 amino acids. The V gene lost 4 bases and the J gene lost 4 bases, with 20 bases spanning the gap. CDR3 sequence (DNA): TGTGCCAGCAGCGCGGAGGTGGTCCGGCAGGGCTATGGCTACACCTTC. Translation gives CASSAEVVRQGYGYTF.

This chain links TRBV5-1 with TRBJ2-2, with D tentatively TRBD1 (6 bases). CDR1 is SGHRS and CDR2 is YFSETQ in the germline V gene. The germline V and J ends were trimmed by 6 bases and 6 bases, with 18 bases remaining between them. The CDR3 is 15 amino acids. Here the CDR3 DNA reads TGCGCCAGCACCACAGGGAAAGGCATGGCCGGGGAGCTGTTTTTT. Its translation is CASTTGKGMAGELFF.

This clone was picked up a small number of times. This chain connects TRBV7-8 to TRBJ2-5, with 10 positions matching TRBD1. The germline CDR1 and CDR2 sequences are SGHVS and FQNEAQ. The CDR3 extends over 15 amino acids. With 7 bases clipped from V and 5 bases from J, the junction kept 10 bases outside the gene matches. CDR3: CASKTRTGGVETQYF. CDR3 in DNA: TGTGCCAGCAAAACCCGGACAGGGGGTGTGGAGACCCAGTACTTC.

The rearrangement joins TRBV2 to TRBJ2-2, with 7 bases identical to TRBD1. Germline V gene sequence: CDR1 SNHLY, CDR2 FYNNEI. The CDR3 consists of 13 residues. J gave up 6 bases and V 7 bases, and 5 bases lay outside the gene matches. The CDR3: CASTQTGSGELFF. The CDR3 DNA reads as TGTGCCAGCACCCAGACAGGGTCCGGGGAGCTGTTTTTT.

This chain joins TRBV15 and TRBJ1-2; 8 bases map to TRBD1. CDR3 size: 14 residues. Germline values: CDR1 LNHNV, CDR2 YYDKDF (reference sequence). V dropped 3 bases and J dropped 7; count of bases not matched to a gene: 7. The CDR3 DNA reads TGTGCCACCAGCAGGGACAGGGTACTTGGTGGCTACACCTTC. Its translation is CATSRDRVLGGYTF.

The V and J genes are TRBV5-4 and TRBJ2-5, with D maybe TRBD2 (5 bases). Trimming took 2 bases from V and 5 from J, leaving 10 bases between them. This CDR3 region has 13 residues. Germline CDR1 SGHNT, CDR2 YYREEE (reference sequence). CDR3 residues: CASSFSAIETQYF. The CDR3, as DNA: TGTGCCAGCAGCTTTAGCGCGATCGAGACCCAGTACTTC.

The rearrangement uses TRBV7-2 and TRBJ2-5; 7 bases are a match to TRBD2. Germline V gives CDR1 SGHTA, CDR2 FQGNSA. There are 15 residues in the CDR3. The junction had 7 bases not matched to a gene; V was cut back by 5 bases and J by 1 base. The CDR3 DNA reads as TGTGCCAGCAGCCCTGAACCTAGCGGCCAAGAGACCCAGTACTTC. It codes for CASSPEPSGQETQYF.

The chain uses TRBV7-2 and TRBJ2-4; D remains unclear. CDR1 is SGHTA and CDR2 is FQGNSA in the germline V gene. The CDR3 covers 16 residues. Trimming took 1 base from V and 0 from J, leaving 10 bases between them. CDR3 protein: CASSLEGRIAKNIQYF. The CDR3 nucleotides are TGTGCCAGCAGCTTAGAGGGCCGGATAGCCAAAAACATTCAGTACTTC.

The chain recombines TRBV11-3 with TRBJ2-5, with a weak D call TRBD2 (7 bases). The V and J ends lost 5 bases and 7 bases respectively, with 14 bases between them. The CDR3 contains 13 residues. Germline V CDR1 and CDR2: SGHNT, YENEEA. In DNA, the CDR3 is TGTGCCAGCAGCAGCGGGACAATTGGGACCCAGTACTTC. It yields the protein CASSSGTIGTQYF.